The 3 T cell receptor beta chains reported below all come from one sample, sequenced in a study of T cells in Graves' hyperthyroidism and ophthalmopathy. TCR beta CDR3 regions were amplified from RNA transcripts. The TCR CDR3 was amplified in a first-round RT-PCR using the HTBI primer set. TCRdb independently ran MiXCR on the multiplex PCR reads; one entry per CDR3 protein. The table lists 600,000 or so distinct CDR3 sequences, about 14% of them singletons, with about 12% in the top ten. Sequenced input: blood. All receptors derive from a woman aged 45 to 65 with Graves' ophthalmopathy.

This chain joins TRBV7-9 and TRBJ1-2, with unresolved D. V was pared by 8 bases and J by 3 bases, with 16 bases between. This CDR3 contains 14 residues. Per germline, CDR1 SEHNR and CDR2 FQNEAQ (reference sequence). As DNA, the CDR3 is TGTGCCAGCGGGCTTGGTGAAGCAGACTATGGCTACACCTTC. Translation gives CASGLGEADYGYTF.

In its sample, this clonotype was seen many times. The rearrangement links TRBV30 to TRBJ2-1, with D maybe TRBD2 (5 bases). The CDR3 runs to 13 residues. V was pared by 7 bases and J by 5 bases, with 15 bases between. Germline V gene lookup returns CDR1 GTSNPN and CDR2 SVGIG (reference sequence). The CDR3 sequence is CASTGSRDNEQFF. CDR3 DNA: TGTGCCTCCACCGGGTCGAGGGACAATGAGCAGTTCTTC.

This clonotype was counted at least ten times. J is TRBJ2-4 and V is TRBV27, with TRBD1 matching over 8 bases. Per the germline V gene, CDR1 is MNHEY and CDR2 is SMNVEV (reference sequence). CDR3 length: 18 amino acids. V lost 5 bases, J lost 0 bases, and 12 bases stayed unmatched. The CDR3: CASSRFDRGGLAKNIQYF. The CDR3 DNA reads TGTGCCAGCAGTCGATTCGACAGGGGAGGTTTAGCCAAAAACATTCAGTACTTC.